This paragraph covers one T cell receptor (beta chain) sequence. Its antigen is as yet unknown. The source of the sample is a study of cytomegalovirus exposure and HLA in healthy donors. The PCR contained 60 Vbeta and 13 Jbeta primers. In the original workflow: The authors later counted some 76 million unique TCR beta chains, some 10 million of them shared. Generated by immunoSEQ multiplex PCR, the TCRdb table keeps only in-frame clones and is missing some. V, J and clone size reflect that table, while D and trimming were determined from the DNA. The repertoire includes some 150,000 clones, 71% of them detected once, and around 2.8% sits in the top ten. The CDR3 has 14 residues. Germline CDR1 reads SQVTM; CDR2 reads ANQGSEA. J gave up 6 bases and V 4 bases, and 9 bases lay outside the gene matches. Study results and limitations: Later on, an analysis showed TCR association rates differing by HLA locus, with DRB1 the most and HLA-C the fewest. Reportedly, HLA-A and HLA-B alleles of most subjects were accurately predicted from TCR beta.

The V and J genes are TRBV29-1 and TRBJ2-1; TRBD2 matches at 7 bases. Sequencing used PBMCs. This TCR was recovered from a woman in her 30s in good health and CMV-seronegative. The CDR3 protein is CSVVFGGKGNEQFF. The CDR3 DNA sequence: TGCAGCGTTGTCTTCGGGGGGAAAGGCAATGAGCAGTTCTTC.